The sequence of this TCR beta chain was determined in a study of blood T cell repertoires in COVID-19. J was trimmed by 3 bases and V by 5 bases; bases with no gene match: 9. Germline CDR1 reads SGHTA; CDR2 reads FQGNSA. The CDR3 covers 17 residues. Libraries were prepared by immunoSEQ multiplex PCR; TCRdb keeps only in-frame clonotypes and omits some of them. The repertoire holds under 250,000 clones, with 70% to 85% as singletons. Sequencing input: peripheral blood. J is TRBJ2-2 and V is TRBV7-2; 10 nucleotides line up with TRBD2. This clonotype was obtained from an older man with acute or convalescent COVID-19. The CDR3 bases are TGTGCCAGCAGCCCTGCTAGCGGGAGCGGGGACACCGGGGAGCTGTTTTTT. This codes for CASSPASGSGDTGELFF. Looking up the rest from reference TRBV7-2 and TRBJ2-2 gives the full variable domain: GAGVSQSPSNKVTEKGKDVELRCDPISGHTALYWYRQSLGQGLEFLIYFQGNSAPDKSGLPSDRFSAERTGGSVSTLTIQRTQQEDSAVYLCASSPASGSGDTGELFFGEGSRLTVL.